The T cell receptor beta chain described here comes from a study of blood T cell repertoires in COVID-19. Original handling: It was from reference gene primer amplification that nucleated cell counts were estimated. Generated by immunoSEQ multiplex PCR, the TCRdb table keeps only in-frame clones and is missing some. The V and J calls and the clone size are those of that table, but D and trimming were determined from the DNA. The sample lists approximately 88,000 clones, about four fifths occurring once. The CDR3 is made up of 13 amino acids. V dropped 0 bases and J dropped 11 bases, with 8 bases sitting between them. In germline, CDR1 is SGHAT, CDR2 FQNNGV.

This chain connects TRBV11-2 to TRBJ1-6, with D unclear. The sequence was collected from a man between 65 and 79 years old with COVID-19, enrolled during active disease. What was sequenced was peripheral blood. CDR3 nucleotide sequence: TGTGCCAGCAGCTTAGACGGGAGGACACCCCTCCACTTT. This translates into CASSLDGRTPLHF.